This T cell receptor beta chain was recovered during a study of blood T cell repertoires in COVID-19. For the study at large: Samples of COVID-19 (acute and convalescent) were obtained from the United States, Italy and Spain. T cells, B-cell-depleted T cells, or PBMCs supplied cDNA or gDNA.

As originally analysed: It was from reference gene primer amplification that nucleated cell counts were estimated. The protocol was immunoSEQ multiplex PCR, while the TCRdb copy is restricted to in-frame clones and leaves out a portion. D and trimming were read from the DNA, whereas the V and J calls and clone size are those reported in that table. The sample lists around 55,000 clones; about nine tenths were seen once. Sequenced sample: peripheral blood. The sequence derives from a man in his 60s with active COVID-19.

CDR3 in amino acids: CASSLDRDQPQHF. DNA for the CDR3: TGTGCCAGCAGTCTGGACAGGGATCAGCCCCAGCATTTT. The gene calls are TRBV6-5 and TRBJ1-5, with 8 bases that match TRBD1. This CDR3 spans 13 amino acids. Trimming cost V 5 bases and J 5 bases; bases outside gene matches: 2. CDR1 and CDR2 (germline): MNHEY, SVGAGI.